The entry that follows covers one TCR beta chain sequence. After removal of 5 bases from V and 4 bases from J, the junction contained 4 bases not matched to a gene. Germline V gene data show CDR1 as SGHRS and CDR2 as YFSETQ. CDR3 length: 14 amino acids. TCRdb reprocessed the RT-PCR reads via MiXCR and lists one record per CDR3 protein. The data hold around 700,000 distinct CDR3 sequences, with more than 13% observed a single time. The sequence was obtained from a female donor in good health, serving as a healthy control. The chain is built from TRBV5-1 and TRBJ2-2, with 8 bases matching TRBD1. Sequencing used memory CD4+ T cells from blood. The CDR3 protein is CASSAGGITGELFF. The CDR3 nucleotides read TGCGCCAGCAGTGCAGGGGGCATCACCGGGGAGCTGTTTTTT.